The rows below give T cell receptor beta chains drawn from one sample of a study of T cell responses to AZD1222 COVID-19 vaccine. The protocol was immunoSEQ multiplex PCR, while the TCRdb copy is restricted to in-frame clones and leaves out a portion. Of about 260,000 clones listed, just over 90% are singletons. The sample in question was peripheral blood, obtained on day 0 of AZD1222 vaccination. Receptors originate from an adult in good health. Both conserved end residues are part of each CDR3. A D gene is named only where the DNA matches it firmly. Clone size is not always given. Where it is, it says once, few, many or a class for expanded clones.

TRBV9	TRBD1	.	TRBJ1-2	CASSPRGQGGYTF	TGTGCCAGCAGCCCCCGAGGACAGGGGGGCTACACCTTC
TRBV19	.	.	TRBJ2-3	CASSSDRGTQYF	TGTGCCAGTAGTAGCGATCGGGGTACGCAGTATTTT
TRBV28	.	.	TRBJ2-7	CASSPAYEQYF	TGTGCCAGCAGCCCCGCCTACGAGCAGTACTTC
TRBV29-1	.	.	TRBJ2-1	CSVRPGGYNEQFF	TGCAGCGTACGACCGGGCGGCTACAATGAGCAGTTCTTC
TRBV5-5	.	.	TRBJ1-2	CASSLEGQPDGYTF	TGTGCCAGCAGCTTGGAAGGTCAGCCCGACGGCTACACCTTC
TRBV30	.	.	TRBJ2-7	CAWSRAGRHHEQYF	TGTGCCTGGAGTAGGGCAGGGAGGCACCACGAGCAGTACTTC
TRBV6-5	.	once	TRBJ1-1	CASSNPLELSEAFF	TGTGCCAGCAGCAACCCCCTAGAGTTGTCTGAAGCTTTCTTT
TRBV4-3	.	.	TRBJ1-6	CASSQAGGLNSPLHF	TGCGCCAGCAGCCAAGCTGGGGGGCTTAATTCACCCCTCCACTTT
TRBV29-1	TRBD2	.	TRBJ2-7	CSASSGGDYEQYF	TGCAGCGCCAGTAGCGGGGGGGACTACGAGCAGTACTTC
TRBV7-9	.	.	TRBJ1-2	CASSLGNSMGGYTF	TGTGCCAGCAGCTTAGGGAACAGCATGGGGGGCTACACCTTC
TRBV19	.	.	TRBJ1-1	CASSQTGLGTEAFF	TGTGCCAGTAGCCAGACCGGGCTGGGCACTGAAGCTTTCTTT
TRBV24-1	.	once	TRBJ2-1	CATSDSLKVEQFF	TGTGCCACCAGTGATTCTCTTAAGGTTGAGCAGTTCTTC
TRBV9	TRBD1	.	TRBJ2-3	CASSVDGTGGTDTQYF	TGTGCCAGCAGCGTCGACGGGACAGGTGGAACAGATACGCAGTATTTT
TRBV28	TRBD2	.	TRBJ2-2	CASGGRGALTGELFF	TGTGCCAGCGGTGGGCGGGGGGCACTTACCGGGGAGCTGTTTTTT
TRBV11-2	.	.	TRBJ1-1	CASSFFRGLEAFF	TGTGCCAGCAGCTTCTTCAGGGGCCTTGAAGCTTTCTTT
TRBV7-6	TRBD2	.	TRBJ2-7	CASSLRLAVVWEQYF	TGTGCCAGCAGCTTACGCCTAGCGGTTGTGTGGGAGCAGTACTTC
TRBV18	.	.	TRBJ1-3	CASSWGRHPKNTIYF	TGTGCCAGCTCATGGGGACGGCACCCGAAGAACACCATATATTTT
TRBV2	.	.	TRBJ1-4	CASSDGLGNEKLFF	TGTGCCAGCAGTGATGGCCTAGGGAATGAAAAACTGTTTTTT
TRBV9	TRBD2	.	TRBJ2-7	CASSISGGGDEQYF	TGTGCCAGCAGCATTAGCGGGGGTGGGGACGAGCAGTACTTC
TRBV30	TRBD1	.	TRBJ2-7	CAWSDNLPGGQQYF	TGTGCCTGGAGTGACAACTTGCCAGGGGGCCAGCAGTACTTC
TRBV24-1	TRBD1	.	TRBJ2-7	CATNRDRGRSYEQYF	TGTGCCACCAACCGAGACAGGGGGCGATCCTACGAGCAGTACTTC
TRBV11-1	TRBD1	.	TRBJ2-7	CASSHAGTGVNEQYF	TGTGCCAGCAGCCACGCCGGGACAGGGGTAAACGAGCAGTACTTC
TRBV7-2	.	.	TRBJ1-2	CASSSNRGGGAYGYTF	TGTGCCAGCAGCTCTAACCGGGGTGGGGGTGCCTATGGCTACACCTTC
TRBV4-3	.	.	TRBJ2-7	CASSQVGGDSGATYEQYF	TGCGCCAGCAGCCAAGTGGGGGGGGACAGCGGGGCCACCTACGAGCAGTACTTC
TRBV18	TRBD2	.	TRBJ2-7	CASSPAGTGLAYEQYF	TGTGCCAGCTCACCAGCTGGAACGGGACTAGCGTACGAGCAGTACTTC
TRBV9	TRBD2	.	TRBJ2-3	CASSRNSGGGTDTQYF	TGTGCCAGCAGCCGTAATAGCGGGGGAGGTACAGATACGCAGTATTTT
TRBV6-5	.	.	TRBJ2-5	CASSQREPQETQYF	TGTGCCAGCAGTCAAAGGGAGCCACAAGAGACCCAGTACTTC
TRBV27	TRBD1	once	TRBJ1-1	CAIRQGGVGNTEAFF	TGTGCCATTCGACAGGGCGGCGTTGGAAACACTGAAGCTTTCTTT
TRBV28	TRBD2	.	TRBJ2-5	CASSHLAGGLETQYF	TGTGCCAGCAGCCACCTAGCGGGGGGGTTGGAGACCCAGTACTTC